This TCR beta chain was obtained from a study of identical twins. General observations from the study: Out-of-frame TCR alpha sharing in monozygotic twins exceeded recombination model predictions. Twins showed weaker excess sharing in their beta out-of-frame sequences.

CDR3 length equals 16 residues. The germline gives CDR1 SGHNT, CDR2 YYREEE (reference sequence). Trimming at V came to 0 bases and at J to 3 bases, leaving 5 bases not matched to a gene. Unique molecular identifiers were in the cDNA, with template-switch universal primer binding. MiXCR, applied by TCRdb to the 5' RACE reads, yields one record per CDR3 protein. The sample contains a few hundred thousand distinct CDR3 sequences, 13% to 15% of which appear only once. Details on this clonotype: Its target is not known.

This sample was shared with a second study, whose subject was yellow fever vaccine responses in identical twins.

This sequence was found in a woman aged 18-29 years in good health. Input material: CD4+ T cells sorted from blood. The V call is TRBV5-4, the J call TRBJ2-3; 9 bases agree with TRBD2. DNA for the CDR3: TGTGCCAGCAGCTTGGCGGGTAGCGGGAGAACAGATACGCAGTATTTT. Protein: CASSLAGSGRTDTQYF.